This is a list of T cell receptor beta chains from one sample in a study of blood T cells in healthy people across ages. TCRdb reanalysed the 5' RACE reads using MiXCR and keeps one entry per CDR3 protein. Among roughly 1.5 million distinct CDR3 sequences, approximately 43% were seen once, and the ten largest hold around 4%. Source material: blood. The receptors originated from a woman between 18 and 30 years old in good health. The CDR3 runs from the conserved cysteine through the conserved F or W. The D gene is left open where the match is weak. The size field is filled for only some rows; it gives once, few, many or a size class.

TRBV11-2	NA	19	TRBJ1-1	NA	TGTGCCAGCAGCTTAGGGATACAGTACCCGAGAGCTCTGAACACTGAAGCTTTCTTT	CASSLGIQYPRALNTEAFF
TRBV7-8	NA	16	TRBJ1-5	TRBD1	TGTGCCAGCAGCTTCGAACAGGGGGGATTCAATCAGCCCCAGCATTTT	CASSFEQGGFNQPQHF
TRBV12-3/TRBV12-4	few	13	TRBJ2-1	TRBD1	TGTGCCAGCAGACAAGACAGGGTTAATGAGCAGTTCTTC	CASRQDRVNEQFF
TRBV6-2/TRBV6-3	few	15	TRBJ1-5	TRBD1	TGTGCCAGCAGTTACGGGGGACAGCGCAATCAGCCCCAGCATTTT	CASSYGGQRNQPQHF
TRBV7-3	NA	14	TRBJ2-7	NA	TGTGCCTGCAGCTTAGGAACAGGGACCTACGAGCAGTACTTC	CACSLGTGTYEQYF
TRBV29-1	NA	15	TRBJ1-2	NA	TGCAGCGTTGAGGGTTCAGACAGGCGCAGCTATGGCTACACCTTC	CSVEGSDRRSYGYTF
TRBV7-3	few	16	TRBJ1-5	NA	TGTGCCAGCAGCTTAGGGGGGACACTACCTAATCAGCCCCAGCATTTT	CASSLGGTLPNQPQHF
TRBV7-9	NA	13	TRBJ2-1	TRBD2	TGTGCCAGCAGCCCTGATACTAGCGGTGAGCAGTTCTTC	CASSPDTSGEQFF
TRBV27	NA	14	TRBJ2-1	TRBD1	TGTGCCAGCAGACTCACAGGGGCCTACAATGAGCAGTTCTTC	CASRLTGAYNEQFF
TRBV12-3/TRBV12-4	few	15	TRBJ1-3	NA	TGTGCCAGCAGTTTAGCGGGCGACTCTGGAAACACCATATATTTT	CASSLAGDSGNTIYF
TRBV7-6	once	15	TRBJ2-7	NA	TGTGCCAGCAGCTTAGTGGGTCATTCTGGCTACGAGCAGTACTTC	CASSLVGHSGYEQYF
TRBV20-1	NA	15	TRBJ2-5	NA	TGCAGTGCTAGACATGGCCAGCGGGTCCAAGAGACCCAGTACTTC	CSARHGQRVQETQYF
TRBV2	NA	13	TRBJ2-3	NA	TGTGCCAGCAGACGGCCAATCACAGATACGCAGTATTTT	CASRRPITDTQYF
TRBV3-1	NA	14	TRBJ2-1	NA	TGTGCCAGCAGCTACCCGGGGCAGAACAATGAGCAGTTCTTC	CASSYPGQNNEQFF
TRBV10-3	NA	15	TRBJ1-5	NA	TGTGCCAGCGGGAAAGAGGGGAATAGCAATCAGCCCCAGCATTTT	CASGKEGNSNQPQHF
TRBV4-1	few	13	TRBJ1-5	NA	TGCGCCAGCAGCCAAGCCCTGAATCAGCCCCAGCATTTT	CASSQALNQPQHF
TRBV27	NA	15	TRBJ2-1	TRBD2	TGTGCCAGCAGCCTCCCTGCTAGCGGGTTTAATGAGCAGTTCTTC	CASSLPASGFNEQFF
TRBV16	NA	15	TRBJ1-2	NA	TGTGCCAGCAGCCCGCCCGGGCCTTACTCCTATGACTACACCTTC	CASSPPGPYSYDYTF
TRBV9	few	16	TRBJ2-5	NA	TGTGCCAGCAGCGTAGTCCCCGGACTACCCTCAGAGACCCAGTACTTC	CASSVVPGLPSETQYF
TRBV6-2/TRBV6-3	NA	13	TRBJ2-5	TRBD1	TGTGCCAGCGATGGACAGGGAGAAGAGACCCAGTACTTC	CASDGQGEETQYF
TRBV2	few	13	TRBJ2-7	NA	TGTGCCAGCACCTCCGGTGGGGCCGGCGAGCAGTACTTC	CASTSGGAGEQYF
TRBV12-3/TRBV12-4	NA	16	TRBJ2-5	TRBD2	TGTGCCAGCAGTTTAGGGACTAGCCTTAGGTTCAATGAGCAGTACTTC	CASSLGTSLRFNEQYF
TRBV20-1	NA	15	TRBJ1-4	TRBD1	TGCAGTGCGAGAGGGACTCAGGGGGCTTGGGAAAAACTGTTTTTT	CSARGTQGAWEKLFF
TRBV6-2/TRBV6-3	NA	11	TRBJ1-1	NA	TGTGCCAGCCGGAAACTCCTTGAAGCTTTCTTT	CASRKLLEAFF
TRBV7-3	NA	15	TRBJ2-5	TRBD2	TGTGCCAGCAGTGAAGGGACTAGCGGATACAATGAGCAGTACTTC	CASSEGTSGYNEQYF
TRBV12-3/TRBV12-4	few	13	TRBJ2-5	NA	TGTGCCAGCAGGGGCAGGGGCCTAGTGGAGCAGTACTTC	CASRGRGLVEQYF
TRBV6-6	NA	14	TRBJ1-2	TRBD1	TGTGCCAGCAGTTCCGGACAGGGTTGGTCTGGCTACACCTTC	CASSSGQGWSGYTF
TRBV7-2	few	15	TRBJ1-5	NA	TGTGCCAGCAGCCGGGCCGGGTTTAGCAATCAGCCCCAGCATTTT	CASSRAGFSNQPQHF